The T cell receptor beta chain under discussion was sequenced for a study of regulatory T cells in long-lasting Graves disease. Turning to this clonotype: The antigen is not known. Likely a read error: the CDR3 ends without its conserved phenylalanine or tryptophan.

With iRepertoire HTBI primers and Arm-PCR of CDR3 regions, TCR beta libraries were built. MiXCR, applied by TCRdb to the multiplex PCR reads, yields one record per CDR3 protein. The top ten hold about 12% of the sample, which has 530,000 or so distinct CDR3 sequences, 15% to 20% seen once. Broader study findings: Persistent cases of Graves' showed reduced TCR diversity relative to newly diagnosed patients.

Time point of the sample: newly diagnosed GD, antithyroid drugs for less than 3 months. The TCR library used RNA extracted from PBMCs. As a group, patients came from one endocrinology department in Xi'an, China. In germline, CDR1 is SGHRS, CDR2 YFSETQ. The ends were cut back, 0 bases at V and 4 bases at J, with 8 bases in the middle. This CDR3 comprises 14 residues. These data were likewise used in another study, on T cells in Graves' hyperthyroidism and ophthalmopathy. That source adds: Expanded thyroid clonotypes (above 0.001) were mostly also found in blood.

This receptor was taken from a man between 18 and 29 years old with Graves disease. The input for sequencing was peripheral blood mononuclear cells (PBMCs), taken at new diagnosis, from a patient treated with antithyroid drugs. The rearrangement links TRBV5-1 to TRBJ2-1; no reliable D call. Here the CDR3 DNA reads TGCGCCAGCAGCTTGGGTCGAGGATACAATGAGCAGTTCTGC. It yields the protein CASSLGRGYNEQFC.